This entry describes one T cell receptor beta chain. These data belong to a study of blood T cell repertoires in COVID-19. About the research overall: T cells, B-cell-depleted T cells, or PBMCs provided the cDNA or gDNA that served as material.

Methods used by the authors: Nucleated cell number was recorded as an estimate derived from reference gene primer amplification. Here immunoSEQ multiplex PCR was the method, and the copy in TCRdb shows in-frame clones only, minus some. The V and J calls and clone size are taken from that table; D and trimming were inferred from the DNA. This sample has around 90,000 clones, with about 86% found just once. With 7 bases removed from V and 2 bases from J, the gap between germline ends came to 15 bases. This CDR3 is built from 14 residues. The germline V gene encodes CDR1 SGHTS and CDR2 YDEGEE. It was during active infection that Seattle patients were enrolled and then longitudinally followed.

Sequencing was done on a sample of peripheral blood. The chain uses TRBV5-8 and TRBJ1-1; no definite D call. The TCR was taken from a man in his fifties with COVID-19, enrolled during active disease. CDR3 protein: CASSLGRRNTEAFF. In nucleotides, the CDR3 is TGTGCCAGCTCCTTGGGGAGGAGAAACACTGAAGCTTTCTTT. The full variable domain, with the rest looked up from reference TRBV5-8 and TRBJ1-1, is EAGVTQSPTHLIKTRGQQATLRCSPISGHTSVYWYQQALGLGLQFLLWYDEGEERNRGNFPPRFSGRQFPNYSSELNVNALELEDSALYLCASSLGRRNTEAFFGQGTRLTVV.